These T cell receptor beta chains were read from a single sample in a study of cytomegalovirus exposure and HLA in healthy donors. Produced via immunoSEQ multiplex PCR; TCRdb's table is partial and in-frame only. Counted here are under 100,000 clones, 90% to 95% occurring once; the ten biggest clones make up about 0.7%. The material sequenced was PBMCs. These receptors were collected from a young woman in good health and CMV-seronegative. Both conserved end residues are part of each CDR3. A D gene is named only where the DNA matches it firmly. Some rows have no size entry. The others give once, few or many, or a class for an expanded clone.

TRBD1,TRBV6-5,TRBJ1-6,NA,TGTGCCAGCAGTTACTCGGGACAGGGGTATAATTCACCCCTCCACTTT,CASSYSGQGYNSPLHF
NA,TRBV19,TRBJ2-1,NA,TGTGCCAGTAGTACGGAGGGCCTCTCCTACAATGAGCAGTTCTTC,CASSTEGLSYNEQFF
NA,TRBV6-6,TRBJ2-5,NA,TGTGCCAGCAGTGTCGCGAACCTCCGGGGAGAGACCCAGTACTTC,CASSVANLRGETQYF
NA,TRBV4-3,TRBJ1-1,NA,TGCGCCAGCAGCCAAGATTGGGGGGAATCTGAAGCTTTCTTT,CASSQDWGESEAFF
TRBD2,TRBV10-2,TRBJ2-1,NA,TGCGCCAGCAGTGTGGGGACTAGCGTATCCTACAATGAGCAGTTCTTC,CASSVGTSVSYNEQFF
NA,TRBV5-4,TRBJ1-2,NA,TGTGCCAGCAGCGCACGGGGGTCTAACTATGGCTACACCTTC,CASSARGSNYGYTF
TRBD2,TRBV25-1,TRBJ2-5,NA,TGTGCCAGCAGTCCGGCGGCGGGGGTCCAAGAGACCCAGTACTTC,CASSPAAGVQETQYF
TRBD1,TRBV4-1,TRBJ1-2,NA,TGCGCCAGCAGCCAAGTTGGACAGGCTAACTATGGCTACACCTTC,CASSQVGQANYGYTF
NA,TRBV10-1,TRBJ2-7,NA,TGCGCCAGCAGTGTGGGGAGCGAGCAGTACTTC,CASSVGSEQYF
NA,TRBV2,TRBJ2-3,few,TGTGCCAGCGGGGGCGGGCCCCGCACAGATACGCAGTATTTT,CASGGGPRTDTQYF
NA,TRBV5-1,TRBJ1-5,once,TGCGCCAGCAGCTCTCAGGGTGGAGATCAGCCCCAGCATTTT,CASSSQGGDQPQHF
NA,TRBV7-6,TRBJ2-7,NA,TGTGCCAGCAGCTTAGGGACTGGCTCCTACGAGCAGTACTTC,CASSLGTGSYEQYF
NA,TRBV7-9,TRBJ2-7,NA,TGTGCCAGCAGCGCACCACCCGCAGGGTCCGAGCAGTACTTC,CASSAPPAGSEQYF
NA,TRBV5-4,TRBJ2-1,NA,TGTGCCAGCAGCCAAAGCGGGTACTCCTACAATGAGCAGTTCTTC,CASSQSGYSYNEQFF
TRBD1,TRBV15,TRBJ1-5,NA,TGTGCCGCGGCACCCGGGACAGGGAGCAATCAGCCCCAGCATTTT,CAAAPGTGSNQPQHF
TRBD1,TRBV18,TRBJ1-4,NA,TGTGCCAGCTCACCCCTCGGGACAGCTAATGAAAAACTGTTTTTT,CASSPLGTANEKLFF
TRBD2,TRBV6-1,TRBJ2-5,NA,TGTGCCAGCAGTGCAATGACCCAACTAGCGTGGGAAGAGACCCAGTACTTC,CASSAMTQLAWEETQYF
TRBD1,TRBV10-1,TRBJ2-7,NA,TGCGCCAGCAGTGAGATGACAGGGGGCCTCCACGAGCAGTACTTC,CASSEMTGGLHEQYF
NA,TRBV11-2,TRBJ2-2,NA,TGTGCCAGCAGTCGCAGGGGTGCCGGGGAGCTGTTTTTT,CASSRRGAGELFF
NA,TRBV7-7,TRBJ2-5,NA,TGTGCCAGCAGCAGCCGGGACTTTCAAACGGTCGAAGAGACCCAGTACTTC,CASSSRDFQTVEETQYF
NA,TRBV14,TRBJ2-2,NA,TGTGCCAGCTCCCCGGGACTGGCCATAAGAGGGTTAACCGGGGAGCTGTTTTTT,CASSPGLAIRGLTGELFF
NA,TRBV6-1,TRBJ2-5,NA,TGTGCCAGCACCGTTGCGACGGGTAGAGAGACCCAGTACTTC,CASTVATGRETQYF
NA,TRBV4-1,TRBJ1-2,NA,TGCGCCAGCAGCCAAGGTGGAGAAAGACTCTACACCTTC,CASSQGGERLYTF
TRBD1,TRBV27,TRBJ2-1,NA,TGTGCCAGCAGGTCAGACAGGGGAGGCAATGAGCAGTTCTTC,CASRSDRGGNEQFF
NA,TRBV6-5,TRBJ2-1,NA,TGTGCCAGCAATGGACAGACGAACTTCTATGAGCAGTTCTTC,CASNGQTNFYEQFF
NA,TRBV18,TRBJ1-2,once,TGTGCCAGCTCGCTGGACCTCGGGGGGGCCTATGGCTACACCTTC,CASSLDLGGAYGYTF
NA,TRBV11-2,TRBJ2-3,NA,TGTGCCAGCAGCTTAACGGGGGATACGCAGTATTTT,CASSLTGDTQYF
TRBD2,TRBV5-1,TRBJ2-7,NA,TGCGCCAGCAGCTTGCGGACAGCCGGGACTAGCGGGAGAAACGAGCAGTACTTC,CASSLRTAGTSGRNEQYF
NA,TRBV7-2,TRBJ1-5,once,TGTGCCAGCAGCTTAGTAGCCAGTAGCAATCAGCCCCAGCATTTT,CASSLVASSNQPQHF
TRBD2,TRBV9,TRBJ2-7,NA,TGTGCCAGCAGCGTATGGCCTAGCGGGAGCTACGAGCAGTACTTC,CASSVWPSGSYEQYF
NA,TRBV11-3,TRBJ1-2,NA,TGTGCCAGCAGCTTAGGCAGGCTTAGAGGCTACACCTTC,CASSLGRLRGYTF
TRBD2,TRBV10-2,TRBJ2-3,NA,TGCGCCAGCCATCAACCGACTAGCGGGAGCGGCACAGATACGCAGTATTTT,CASHQPTSGSGTDTQYF
TRBD2,TRBV27,TRBJ2-1,NA,TGTGCCAGCAGTTCCCCCGCTAGCGGGCTTAACAATGAGCAGTTCTTC,CASSSPASGLNNEQFF
NA,TRBV6-5,TRBJ1-2,NA,TGTGCCAGCATGCTGGGAGGCGGCTACACCTTC,CASMLGGGYTF
NA,TRBV7-9,TRBJ1-2,NA,TGTGCCAGCAGCTCCTCAGCAGGGTATGGCTACACCTTC,CASSSSAGYGYTF
TRBD2,TRBV4-3,TRBJ2-1,once,TGCGCCAGCAGCCAAGAAGGAGCGGGGGGGTCGTATGAGCAGTTCTTC,CASSQEGAGGSYEQFF
TRBD1,TRBV28,TRBJ2-7,NA,TGTGCCAGCAGTTTTGGGACAGCCTACGAGCAGTACTTC,CASSFGTAYEQYF
NA,TRBV10-3,TRBJ1-3,NA,TGTGCCATCAGTGAGTCGACTCTTATACGGGGCTCTGGAAACACCATATATTTT,CAISESTLIRGSGNTIYF
TRBD2,TRBV6-5,TRBJ2-1,NA,TGTGCCAGCAGTTACTCCGGGACTACCTACAATGAGCAGTTCTTC,CASSYSGTTYNEQFF
TRBD1,TRBV5-4,TRBJ2-3,NA,TGTGCCAGCAGCACTGGACAGGGGATAACAGATACGCAGTATTTT,CASSTGQGITDTQYF
TRBD1,TRBV2,TRBJ1-1,once,TGTGCCACAGGACAGGCGAACACTGAAGCTTTCTTT,CATGQANTEAFF